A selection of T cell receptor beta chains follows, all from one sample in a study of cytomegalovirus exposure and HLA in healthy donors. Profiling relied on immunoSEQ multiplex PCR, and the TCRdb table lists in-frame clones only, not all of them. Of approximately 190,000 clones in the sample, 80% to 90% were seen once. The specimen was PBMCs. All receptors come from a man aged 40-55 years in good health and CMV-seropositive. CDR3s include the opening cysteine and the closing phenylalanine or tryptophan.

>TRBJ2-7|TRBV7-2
CASAQQAGLDEQYF
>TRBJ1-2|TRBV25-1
CASSGLDTTGSYGYTF
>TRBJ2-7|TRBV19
CASSILYQVSSYEQYF
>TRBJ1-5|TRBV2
CASSERPQEVNQPQHF
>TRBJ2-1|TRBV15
CATSRVIAGHNEQFF
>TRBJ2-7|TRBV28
CASTLRRADGGEQYF
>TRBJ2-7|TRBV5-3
CARSLAASGNRRPSEQYF
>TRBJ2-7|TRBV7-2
CASSLGRDTYEQYF
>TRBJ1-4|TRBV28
CASSTLGAARGEKLFF
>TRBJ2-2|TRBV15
CATSSPSEGETGELFF
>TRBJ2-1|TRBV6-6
CASSIAGIDYNEQFF
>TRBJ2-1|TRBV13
CASSFVGLAGEFTVEQFF
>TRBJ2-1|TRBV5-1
CASRNPREEQFF
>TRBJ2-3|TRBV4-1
CASSWSGTDTQYF
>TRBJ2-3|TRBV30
CAGTSGRALTDTQYF
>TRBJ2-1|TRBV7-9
CASSPSGSSYNEQFF